This TCR beta chain was retrieved from a study of blood T cell repertoires in COVID-19. Study-wide context: Collection of acute and convalescent COVID-19 samples took place in the United States, Italy and Spain. The analysed material was cDNA or gDNA that came from T cells, B-cell-depleted T cells, or PBMCs.

This clone occurred a few times. The germline V gene encodes CDR1 LGHDT and CDR2 YNNKEL (reference sequence). The CDR3 covers 14 residues. V lost 6 bases to trimming and J lost 5 bases; unmatched junction nucleotides: 6. Shortly before study entry, within 2 weeks, exposed participants had met a COVID-19 case. Sequencing was performed with immunoSEQ multiplex PCR; in TCRdb, only in-frame clones are kept and a portion is missing. The sample holds fewer than 300,000 clones, approximately 82% seen once. Source material: PBMCs or T cells enriched from blood (not recorded which). The sequence derives from a man aged 40-49 years who had been exposed to COVID-19. The chain couples TRBV3-1 (or the pseudogene TRBV3-2) to TRBJ1-1; 10 bases fit TRBD1. CDR3: CASRRTGGVTEAFF. CDR3 nucleotides: TGTGCCAGCAGGCGGACAGGGGGAGTTACTGAAGCTTTCTTT.